This passage covers 14 T cell receptor beta chains from one sample sequenced in a study of T cell responses to AZD1222 COVID-19 vaccine. Clones were read by immunoSEQ multiplex PCR, and TCRdb kept only the in-frame ones, dropping some. The sample consists of around 140,000 clones, around 92% of them appearing once. The source material was peripheral blood, sampled on day 0 of AZD1222 vaccination. The receptor set was obtained from an adult in good health.

J is TRBJ1-1 and V is TRBV5-4; D gene uncertain. Germline V gene lookup returns CDR1 SGHNT and CDR2 YYREEE (reference sequence). V lost 1 base, J lost 1 base, and 5 bases lay in between. The CDR3 spans 13 residues. CDR3 in DNA: TGTGCCAGCAGCTTGACTGAGAACACTGAAGCTTTCTTT. It encodes CASSLTENTEAFF.

The V call is TRBV6-2 or TRBV6-3, the J call TRBJ2-7; D remains ambiguous. The ends were cut back, 2 bases at V and 0 bases at J, with 14 bases in the middle. The CDR3 is 16 amino acids. CDR1 MNHEY and CDR2 SVGEGT come from the germline V gene. The CDR3 DNA follows: TGTGCCAGCAGTTACGGCCCCAGCCGGGTCTCCTACGAGCAGTACTTC. This gives the protein CASSYGPSRVSYEQYF.

V is TRBV19 and J is TRBJ2-7, with 7 positions matching TRBD1. There are 16 residues in the CDR3. Trimming took 5 bases from V and 3 from J; bases not matched to a gene: 13. Germline CDR1 LNHDA, CDR2 SQIVND (reference sequence). CDR3 coding DNA: TGTGCCAGTAGTGCTCAAGGGGGACAGAAGGTCTACGAGCAGTACTTC. It codes for CASSAQGGQKVYEQYF.

The DNA for the CDR3 is TGTGCCAGCAGTCCCCCGACAGGAGGCGTCTCTGGGGCCAACGTCCTGACTTTC. Residues: CASSPPTGGVSGANVLTF. The rearrangement joins TRBV6-2 or TRBV6-3 to TRBJ2-6; D perhaps matches TRBD1 (6 bases). The CDR3 runs 18 residues. The ends were cut back, 5 bases at V and 0 bases at J, with 17 bases in the middle. The germline V gene has CDR1 MNHEY and CDR2 SVGEGT.

The V call is TRBV6-5, the J call TRBJ2-2; no reliable D call. Trimming cost V 6 bases and J 5 bases, with 13 bases left between them. The CDR3 length is 14 residues. Per the germline V gene, CDR1 is MNHEY and CDR2 is SVGAGI. In DNA form, the CDR3 reads TGTGCCAGCAGGATACAGTTTAGGACCGGGGAGCTGTTTTTT. It codes for CASRIQFRTGELFF.

This clone was observed a single time. This chain connects TRBV6-6 to TRBJ2-7; no definite D call. The CDR3 loop spans 16 amino acids. Germline values: CDR1 MNHNY, CDR2 SVGAGI (reference sequence). V was shortened by 6 bases and J by 0 bases, with 18 bases between the two germline ends. CDR3 DNA sequence: TGTGCCAGCAGCTCTTTAGGGCTGGAAATCTCCTACGAGCAGTACTTC. Residues: CASSSLGLEISYEQYF.

The gene calls are TRBV27 and TRBJ2-7, with TRBD2 matching 8 bases. V was pared by 6 bases and J by 2 bases, with 9 bases of the junction left unmatched. In germline, CDR1 is MNHEY, CDR2 SMNVEV (reference sequence). CDR3 length: 15 residues. The CDR3 loop reads CASRPAGVFTYEQYF. The CDR3 coding sequence is TGTGCCAGCAGACCAGCGGGAGTATTCACCTACGAGCAGTACTTC.

The chain couples TRBV15 to TRBJ2-2, with a weak D call TRBD2 (5 bases). The CDR3 covers 15 residues. V lost 0 bases to trimming and J lost 7 bases, with 12 bases between them. Germline V gene sequence: CDR1 LNHNV, CDR2 YYDKDF (reference sequence). CDR3 amino acids: CATSRDVRTDGELFF. CDR3 coding DNA: TGTGCCACCAGCAGAGATGTAAGGACTGACGGGGAGCTGTTTTTT.

This chain joins TRBV4-2 and TRBJ2-3; 7 bases match TRBD2. The V and J ends lost 1 base and 3 bases, in that order; junction bases with no gene match: 7. The CDR3 runs 16 residues. CDR1 and CDR2 (germline): LGHNA, YNFKEQ. In nucleotides, the CDR3 is TGTGCCAGCAGCCAAGTCCTGGGACTACGGACAGATACGCAGTATTTT. Its protein product is CASSQVLGLRTDTQYF.

CDR3 region: CSVEPNRGLPPEAFF. DNA for the CDR3: TGCAGCGTTGAACCGAACAGGGGGCTCCCCCCTGAAGCTTTCTTT. The chain joins TRBV29-1 to TRBJ1-1, with 9 positions matching TRBD1. V was pared by 2 bases and J by 6 bases, with 10 bases of the junction left unmatched. Germline V CDR1 and CDR2: SQVTM, ANQGSEA. This CDR3 is built from 15 residues.

CDR3 loop: CATSTFGLNTEAFF. For the CDR3, the DNA is TGTGCCACCAGCACCTTCGGGTTGAACACTGAAGCTTTCTTT. The V call is TRBV15, the J call TRBJ1-1; D remains ambiguous. This CDR3 contains 14 residues. Trimming removed 4 bases from V and 0 bases from J, with 9 bases in between. Germline-derived CDR1 and CDR2 are LNHNV and YYDKDF (reference sequence). The variable domain in full, with the rest retrieved from reference TRBV15 and TRBJ1-1, is DAMVIQNPRYQVTQFGKPVTLSCSQTLNHNVMYWYQQKSSQAPKLLFHYYDKDFNNEADTPDNFQSRRPNTSFCFLDIRSPGLGDTAMYLCATSTFGLNTEAFFGQGTRLTVV.

The chain joins TRBV2 to TRBJ2-7; D may be TRBD2 (6 bases). This CDR3 is built from 15 residues. CDR1 is SNHLY and CDR2 is FYNNEI in the germline V gene. V gave up 7 bases and J gave up 2 bases, with 18 bases separating them. CDR3 nucleotides: TGTGCCAGCACCGCGGAAGTAGCGGAACCCTACGAGCAGTACTTC. Its protein is CASTAEVAEPYEQYF.

This rearrangement joins TRBV7-9 to TRBJ2-7; tentatively, D is TRBD2 (6 bases). Trimming stripped 5 bases from V and 5 bases from J, with 10 bases between. The germline gives CDR1 SEHNR, CDR2 FQNEAQ (reference sequence). The CDR3 extends over 12 amino acids. CDR3 bases: TGTGCCAGCAGCCTGACTAGTCACGAGCAGTACTTC. Translation gives CASSLTSHEQYF.

The gene calls are TRBV13 and TRBJ2-1; D call uncertain. CDR3 length: 12 amino acids. Germline CDR1 reads PRHDT; CDR2 reads FYEKMQ (reference sequence). Trimming removed 8 bases at V and 6 bases at J, with 11 bases between. This CDR3 reads CASGPLGNEQFF. DNA for the CDR3: TGTGCCAGCGGTCCCCTGGGCAATGAGCAGTTCTTC.